The T cell receptor (beta chain) under discussion was sequenced for a study of neoadjuvant nivolumab and ipilimumab in lung cancer (dated by TCRdb to 2018 to 2020). Background for the entire study: In the NEOSTAR trial, nivolumab was administered intravenously at 3 mg/kg on days 1, 15 and 29, and the combination arm also received ipilimumab 1 mg/kg on day 1 only. For each study arm, the primary endpoint of the trial was the rate of major pathologic response (MPR) in the intention-to-treat population. The trial treated 40 to 45 patients with operable NSCLC: about 23 were randomized to nivolumab monotherapy and 21 to nivolumab plus ipilimumab. The study compared TCR repertoires in pretherapy (baseline) peripheral blood with TCR repertoires in tumors resected at surgery following neoadjuvant immune checkpoint blockade. Seven patients had matched pretherapy and resected tumor pairs analyzed, with four treated with nivolumab and three with nivolumab plus ipilimumab.

The library was produced with the immunoSEQ multiplex PCR assay. The study's processing was this. Repertoires were summarized by richness and clonality, and significantly expanded and contracted clones were identified between pre- and post-therapy samples. What TCRdb holds here is the immuneACCESS table cut down to in-frame rearrangements. Part of the clones is not present; checked against another copy, under half of the missing clones reflect an unresolved V gene, and the others are unexplained. V and J calls and clone size are those listed in that table; D and trimming were worked out from the DNA. The sample data list some 38,000 clones, and approximately 89% of these were observed just once. Approximately 3.4% of the sample is taken by the ten largest. Worth noting for this clone: Its antigen remains undetermined. Per-nucleotide qualities are absent, and no much larger clonotype sits a single base away.

General conclusions and limits of the study: No significant correlation was found between TCR clonality and pathologic tumor regression, and only one major-pathologic-response sample was available for the clonality analysis. A small number of samples was subjected to TCR sequencing. From pretherapy to surgery, tumor T-cell richness and clonality went up in three of three dual-therapy tumors, versus only two of four nivolumab-treated tumors. Pretherapy blood TCR richness correlated positively with richness in tumors resected after neoadjuvant therapy (Spearman R ≈ 0.8). TCR richness and clonality were greater in resected tumors than in tumor-adjacent uninvolved lung, and increases were seen in more dual-therapy-treated tumors.

According to the germline V gene, CDR1 reads SGDLS and CDR2 reads YYNGEE. Relative to germline, V is missing 4 bases and J is missing 4 bases, with 9 bases of the junction outside any gene match. From cysteine to phenylalanine, the CDR3 is 16 amino acids long. The retained sequence is limited to the CDR3, 48 bases, with the frame set at the first base. Per the publication, the time point label means: pretherapy, before neoadjuvant immune checkpoint inhibitors. The samples were taken from NEOSTAR, a phase 2 randomized trial in operable NSCLC that tested neoadjuvant nivolumab or nivolumab plus ipilimumab, followed by surgery.

The sequence is built from TRBV9 and TRBJ2-7; 12 central nucleotides agree with TRBD2. The input for sequencing was peripheral blood, taken before neoadjuvant nivolumab, alone or with ipilimumab. This receptor was taken from an adult with non-small cell lung cancer. The nucleotide sequence is given as TGTGCCAGCAGCCCAAATGGACTAGCGGGACAGTACGAGCAGTACTTC. Its product reads: CASSPNGLAGQYEQYF.